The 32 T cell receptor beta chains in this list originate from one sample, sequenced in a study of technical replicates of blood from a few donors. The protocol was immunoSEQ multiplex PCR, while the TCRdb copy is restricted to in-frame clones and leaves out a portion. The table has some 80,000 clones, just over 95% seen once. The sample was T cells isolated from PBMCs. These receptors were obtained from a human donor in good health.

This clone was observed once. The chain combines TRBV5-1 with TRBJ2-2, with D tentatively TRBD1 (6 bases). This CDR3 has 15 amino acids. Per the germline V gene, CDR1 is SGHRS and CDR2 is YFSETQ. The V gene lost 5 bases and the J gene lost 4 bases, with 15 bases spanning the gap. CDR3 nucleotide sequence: TGCGCCAGCAGGCCTACAGGGATAGGCACCGGGGAGCTGTTTTTT. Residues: CASRPTGIGTGELFF.

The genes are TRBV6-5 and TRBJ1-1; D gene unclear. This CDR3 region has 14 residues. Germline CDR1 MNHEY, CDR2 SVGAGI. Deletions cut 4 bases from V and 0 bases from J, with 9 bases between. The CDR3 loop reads CASSWGGMNTEAFF. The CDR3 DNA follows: TGTGCCAGCAGTTGGGGAGGGATGAACACTGAAGCTTTCTTT.

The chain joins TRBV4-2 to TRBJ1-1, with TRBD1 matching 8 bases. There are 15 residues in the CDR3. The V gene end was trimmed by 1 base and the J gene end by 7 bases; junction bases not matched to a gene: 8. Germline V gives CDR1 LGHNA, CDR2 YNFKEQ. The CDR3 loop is CASSQGDRRPLEAFF. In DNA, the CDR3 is TGTGCCAGCAGCCAAGGGGACAGGCGCCCACTTGAAGCTTTCTTT.

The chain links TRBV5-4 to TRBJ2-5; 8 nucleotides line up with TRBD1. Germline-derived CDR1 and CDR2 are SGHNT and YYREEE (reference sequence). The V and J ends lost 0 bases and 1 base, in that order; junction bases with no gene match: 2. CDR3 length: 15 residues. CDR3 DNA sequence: TGTGCCAGCAGCTTGGGCAGGGGGCTCCAAGAGACCCAGTACTTC. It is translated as CASSLGRGLQETQYF.

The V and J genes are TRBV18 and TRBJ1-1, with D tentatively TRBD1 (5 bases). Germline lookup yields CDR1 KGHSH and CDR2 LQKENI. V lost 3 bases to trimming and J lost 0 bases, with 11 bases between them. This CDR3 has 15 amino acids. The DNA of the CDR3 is TGTGCCAGCTCACCGGGACTTGGGATGAACACTGAAGCTTTCTTT. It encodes CASSPGLGMNTEAFF.

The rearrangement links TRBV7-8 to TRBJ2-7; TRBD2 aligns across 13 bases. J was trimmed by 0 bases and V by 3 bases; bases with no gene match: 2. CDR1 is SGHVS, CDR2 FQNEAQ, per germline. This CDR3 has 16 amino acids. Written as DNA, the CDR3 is TGTGCCAGCAGCTTGGGACTAGCGGGGTCCTCCTACGAGCAGTACTTC. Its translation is CASSLGLAGSSYEQYF.

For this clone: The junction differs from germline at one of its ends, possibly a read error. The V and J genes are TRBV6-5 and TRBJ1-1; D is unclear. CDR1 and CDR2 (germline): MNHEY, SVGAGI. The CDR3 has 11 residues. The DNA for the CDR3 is TGTGCCAGCAACCAAAAGCTTGAAGTTTTCTTT. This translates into CASNQKLEVFF.

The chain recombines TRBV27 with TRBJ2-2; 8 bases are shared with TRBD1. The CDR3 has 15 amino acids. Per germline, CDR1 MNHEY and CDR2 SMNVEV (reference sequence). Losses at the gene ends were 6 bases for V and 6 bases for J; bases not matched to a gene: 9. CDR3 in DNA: TGTGCCAGCAGAAATACAGGGGGTATGGCCGGGGAGCTGTTTTTT. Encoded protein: CASRNTGGMAGELFF.

CDR3 residues: CATSIGTGGKWETQYF. The CDR3 DNA sequence: TGTGCCACCAGCATTGGGACAGGGGGCAAGTGGGAGACCCAGTACTTC. The chain carries TRBV15 and TRBJ2-5; 12 bases are a match to TRBD1. Germline CDR1 and CDR2: LNHNV and YYDKDF (reference sequence). The CDR3 runs 16 residues. J was trimmed by 5 bases and V by 4 bases; bases with no gene match: 8.

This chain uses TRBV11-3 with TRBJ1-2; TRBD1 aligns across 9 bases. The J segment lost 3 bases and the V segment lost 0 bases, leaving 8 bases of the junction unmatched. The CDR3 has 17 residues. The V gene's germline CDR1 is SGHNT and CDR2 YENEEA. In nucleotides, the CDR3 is TGTGCCAGCAGCTTAGATTCGGGGGGACAGGGAGACTATGGCTACACCTTC. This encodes CASSLDSGGQGDYGYTF.

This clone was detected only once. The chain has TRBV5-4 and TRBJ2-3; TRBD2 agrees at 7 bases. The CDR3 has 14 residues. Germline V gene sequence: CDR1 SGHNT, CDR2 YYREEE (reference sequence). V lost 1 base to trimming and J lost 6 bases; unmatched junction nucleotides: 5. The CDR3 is CASSLSSSGDTQYF. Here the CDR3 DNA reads TGTGCCAGCAGCTTGAGTTCTAGCGGCGATACGCAGTATTTT.

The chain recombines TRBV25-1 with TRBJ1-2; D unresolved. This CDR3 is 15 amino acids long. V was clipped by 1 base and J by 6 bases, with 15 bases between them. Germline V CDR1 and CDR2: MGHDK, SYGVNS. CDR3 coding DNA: TGTGCCAGCAGTGAATGGCGGGGTGAAATAGATGGCTACACCTTC. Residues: CASSEWRGEIDGYTF.

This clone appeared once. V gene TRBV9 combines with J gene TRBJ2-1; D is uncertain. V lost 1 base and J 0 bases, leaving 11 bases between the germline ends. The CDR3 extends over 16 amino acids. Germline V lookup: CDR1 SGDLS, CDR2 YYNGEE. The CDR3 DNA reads TGTGCCAGCAGCGTACTCTTCGATAGCTCCTACAATGAGCAGTTCTTC. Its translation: CASSVLFDSSYNEQFF.

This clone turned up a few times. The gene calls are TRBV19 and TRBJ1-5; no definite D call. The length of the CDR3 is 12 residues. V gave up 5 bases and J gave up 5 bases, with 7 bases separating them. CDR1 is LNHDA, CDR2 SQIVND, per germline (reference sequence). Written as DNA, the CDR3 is TGTGCCAGTAGTTTCCCGGATCAGCCCCAGCATTTT. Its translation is CASSFPDQPQHF.

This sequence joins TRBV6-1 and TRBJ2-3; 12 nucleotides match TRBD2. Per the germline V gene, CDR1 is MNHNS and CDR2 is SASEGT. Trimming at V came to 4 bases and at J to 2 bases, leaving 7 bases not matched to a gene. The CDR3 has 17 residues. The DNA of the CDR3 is TGTGCCAGCAGTGCTAGCGGGAGGGACTATAACACAGATACGCAGTATTTT. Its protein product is CASSASGRDYNTDTQYF.

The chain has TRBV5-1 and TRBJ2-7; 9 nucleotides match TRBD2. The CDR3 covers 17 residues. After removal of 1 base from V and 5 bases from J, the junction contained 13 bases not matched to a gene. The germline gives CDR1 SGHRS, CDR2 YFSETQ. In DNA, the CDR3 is TGCGCCAGCAGCTTGCCCTCCGGGACTAGCTTGAAGAACGAGCAGTACTTC. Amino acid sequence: CASSLPSGTSLKNEQYF.

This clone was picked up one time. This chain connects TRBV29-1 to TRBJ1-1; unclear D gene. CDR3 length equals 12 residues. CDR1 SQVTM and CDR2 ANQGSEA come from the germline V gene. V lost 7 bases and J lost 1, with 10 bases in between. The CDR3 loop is CSGGPGNTEAFF. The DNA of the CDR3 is TGCAGCGGCGGGCCTGGGAACACTGAAGCTTTCTTT.

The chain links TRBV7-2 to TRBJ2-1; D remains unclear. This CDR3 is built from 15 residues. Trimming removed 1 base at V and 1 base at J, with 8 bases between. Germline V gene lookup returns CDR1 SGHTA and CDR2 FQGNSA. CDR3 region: CASSLDGGSYNEQFF. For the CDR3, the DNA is TGTGCCAGCAGCTTAGACGGCGGTTCCTACAATGAGCAGTTCTTC.

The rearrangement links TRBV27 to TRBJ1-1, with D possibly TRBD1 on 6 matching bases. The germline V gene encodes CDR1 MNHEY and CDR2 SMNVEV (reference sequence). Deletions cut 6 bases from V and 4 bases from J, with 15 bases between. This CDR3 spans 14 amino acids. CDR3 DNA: TGTGCCAGCAGCCTAGAGGGGGTTCGCACTGAAGCTTTCTTT. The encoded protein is CASSLEGVRTEAFF.

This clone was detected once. DNA of the CDR3: TGTGCCAGCGGCCAAGTCTCATACGAGCAGTACTTC. This sequence encodes CASGQVSYEQYF. This chain links TRBV28 with TRBJ2-7; D unresolved. The length of the CDR3 is 12 residues. CDR1 is MDHEN, CDR2 SYDVKM, per germline. With 8 bases removed from V and 4 bases from J, the gap between germline ends came to 12 bases. The variable domain in full, completed from reference TRBV28 and TRBJ2-7, reads DVKVTQSSRYLVKRTGEKVFLECVQDMDHENMFWYRQDPGLGLRLIYFSYDVKMKEKGDIPEGYSVSREKKERFSLILESASTNQTSMYLCASGQVSYEQYFGPGTRLTVT.

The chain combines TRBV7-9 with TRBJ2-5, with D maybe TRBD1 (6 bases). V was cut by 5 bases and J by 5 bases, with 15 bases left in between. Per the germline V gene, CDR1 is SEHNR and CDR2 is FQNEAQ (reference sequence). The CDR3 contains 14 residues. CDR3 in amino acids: CASSLQGFGETQYF. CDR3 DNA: TGTGCCAGCAGCCTACAGGGCTTCGGGGAGACCCAGTACTTC.

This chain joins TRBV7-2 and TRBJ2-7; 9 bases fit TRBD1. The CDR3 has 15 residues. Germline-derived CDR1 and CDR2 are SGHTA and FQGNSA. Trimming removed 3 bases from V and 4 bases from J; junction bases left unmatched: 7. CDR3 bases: TGTGCCAGCAGCTTCCCGGGACAGGGATATTACGAGCAGTACTTC. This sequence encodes CASSFPGQGYYEQYF.

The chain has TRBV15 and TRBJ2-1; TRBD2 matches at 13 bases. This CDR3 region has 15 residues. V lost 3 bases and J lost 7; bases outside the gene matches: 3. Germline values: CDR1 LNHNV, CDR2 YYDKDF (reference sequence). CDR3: CATSRGLAGMNEQFF. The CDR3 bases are TGTGCCACCAGCAGGGGACTAGCGGGAATGAATGAGCAGTTCTTC.

CDR3 nucleotide sequence: TGTGCCAGCAGTGAGAACAGGGAAACAGATACGCAGTATTTT. Its translation is CASSENRETDTQYF. The chain combines TRBV6-1 with TRBJ2-3, with a tentative D call TRBD1 (6 bases). CDR1 and CDR2 (germline): MNHNS, SASEGT. V shed 3 bases and J shed 3 bases, with 10 bases lying between them. The CDR3 has 14 amino acids.

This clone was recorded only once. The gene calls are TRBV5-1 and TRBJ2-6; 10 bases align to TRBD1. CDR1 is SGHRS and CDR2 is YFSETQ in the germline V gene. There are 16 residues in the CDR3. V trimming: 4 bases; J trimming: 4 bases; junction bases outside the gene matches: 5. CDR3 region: CASSRGQGSGANVLTF. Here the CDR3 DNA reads TGCGCCAGCAGCCGGGGACAGGGGTCCGGGGCCAACGTCCTGACTTTC.

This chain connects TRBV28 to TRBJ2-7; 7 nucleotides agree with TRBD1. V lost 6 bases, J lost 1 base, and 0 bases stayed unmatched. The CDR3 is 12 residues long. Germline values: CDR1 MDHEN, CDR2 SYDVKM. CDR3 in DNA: TGTGCCAGCAGGGGACAGTCCTACGAGCAGTACTTC. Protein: CASRGQSYEQYF.

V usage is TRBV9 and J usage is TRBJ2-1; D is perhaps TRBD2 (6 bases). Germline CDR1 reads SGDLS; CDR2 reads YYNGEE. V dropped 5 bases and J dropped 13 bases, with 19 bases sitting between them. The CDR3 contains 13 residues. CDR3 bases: TGTGCCAGCAGTCCCTCGGGACTCCTGGATCAGTTCTTC. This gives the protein CASSPSGLLDQFF.

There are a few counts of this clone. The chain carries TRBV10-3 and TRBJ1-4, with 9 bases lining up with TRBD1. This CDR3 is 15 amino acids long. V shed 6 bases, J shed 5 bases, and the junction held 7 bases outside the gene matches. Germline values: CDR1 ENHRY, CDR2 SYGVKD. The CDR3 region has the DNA TGTGCCATCAGCGAGACCGGGACAGGGAATGAAAAACTGTTTTTT. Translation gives CAISETGTGNEKLFF.

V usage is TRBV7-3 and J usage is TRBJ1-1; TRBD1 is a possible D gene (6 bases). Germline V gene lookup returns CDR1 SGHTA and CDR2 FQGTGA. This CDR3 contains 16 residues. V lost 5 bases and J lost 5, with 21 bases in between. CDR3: CASSPYPTGIGTEAFF. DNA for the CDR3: TGTGCCAGCAGCCCCTATCCCACAGGGATTGGAACTGAAGCTTTCTTT.

Here the CDR3 DNA reads TGTGCCAGCAGTCTGCCGGGGAAATATAACTATGGCTACACCTTC. This codes for CASSLPGKYNYGYTF. This sequence joins TRBV28 and TRBJ1-2; unclear D gene. Germline values: CDR1 MDHEN, CDR2 SYDVKM. CDR3 length: 15 amino acids. Trimming left V 5 bases short and J 1 base short, with 14 bases between.

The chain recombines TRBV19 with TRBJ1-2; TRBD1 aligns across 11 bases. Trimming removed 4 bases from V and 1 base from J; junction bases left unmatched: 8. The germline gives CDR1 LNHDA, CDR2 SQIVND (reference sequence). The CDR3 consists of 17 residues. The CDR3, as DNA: TGTGCCAGTAGTACCCCTAGGACAGGGGGCGGTAACTATGGCTACACCTTC. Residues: CASSTPRTGGGNYGYTF.

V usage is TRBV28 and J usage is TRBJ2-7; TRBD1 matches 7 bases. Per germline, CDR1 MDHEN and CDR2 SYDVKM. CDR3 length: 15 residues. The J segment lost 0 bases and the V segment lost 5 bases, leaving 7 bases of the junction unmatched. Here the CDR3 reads CASSGRQGLSYEQYF. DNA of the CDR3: TGTGCCAGCAGTGGGCGACAGGGCCTCTCCTACGAGCAGTACTTC.